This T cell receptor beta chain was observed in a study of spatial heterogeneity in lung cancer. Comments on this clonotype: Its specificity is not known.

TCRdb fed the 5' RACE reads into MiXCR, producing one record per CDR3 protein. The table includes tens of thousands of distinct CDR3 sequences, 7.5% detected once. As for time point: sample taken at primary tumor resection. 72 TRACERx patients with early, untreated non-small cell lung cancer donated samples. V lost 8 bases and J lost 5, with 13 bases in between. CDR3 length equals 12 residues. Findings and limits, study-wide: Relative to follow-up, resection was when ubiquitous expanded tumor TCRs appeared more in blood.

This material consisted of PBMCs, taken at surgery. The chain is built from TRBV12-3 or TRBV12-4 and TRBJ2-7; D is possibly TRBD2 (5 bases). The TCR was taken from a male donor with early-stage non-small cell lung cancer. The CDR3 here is CASGSGINEQYF. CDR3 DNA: TGTGCCAGCGGCTCCGGGATCAACGAGCAGTACTTC.